This TCR beta chain emerged from a study of CD8 T cell repertoires and HIV-1 epitope variants. Study-level background: Twenty-five autologous and known Gag and Nef epitope variant peptides each stimulated T cells separately. Study-wide results and caveats: No clonotypes responded to the TAALDMSHF plasma variant; about five recognized KF9, one HW9. Of eight to ten antigen-specific beta clonotypes, six or seven appeared to cross-react with escape variants.

V lost 2 bases, J lost 5 bases, and 5 bases stayed unmatched. Germline CDR1 reads MDHEN; CDR2 reads SYDVKM. The CDR3 is 15 residues long. As to this clone: Its antigen is not identified.

TCRdb keeps only in-frame clones here, not all; method: immunoSEQ multiplex PCR. The sample holds thousands of clones, roughly 60% seen once. Source material: cultured CD8+ T cells derived from PBMCs. The clonotype was recovered from a male donor with HIV. The rearrangement joins TRBV28 to TRBJ2-7, with TRBD2 identical over 11 bases. The CDR3 region has the DNA TGTGCCAGCAGTTTACCGACTAGCGGGATAGACGAGCAGTACTTC. It codes for CASSLPTSGIDEQYF.